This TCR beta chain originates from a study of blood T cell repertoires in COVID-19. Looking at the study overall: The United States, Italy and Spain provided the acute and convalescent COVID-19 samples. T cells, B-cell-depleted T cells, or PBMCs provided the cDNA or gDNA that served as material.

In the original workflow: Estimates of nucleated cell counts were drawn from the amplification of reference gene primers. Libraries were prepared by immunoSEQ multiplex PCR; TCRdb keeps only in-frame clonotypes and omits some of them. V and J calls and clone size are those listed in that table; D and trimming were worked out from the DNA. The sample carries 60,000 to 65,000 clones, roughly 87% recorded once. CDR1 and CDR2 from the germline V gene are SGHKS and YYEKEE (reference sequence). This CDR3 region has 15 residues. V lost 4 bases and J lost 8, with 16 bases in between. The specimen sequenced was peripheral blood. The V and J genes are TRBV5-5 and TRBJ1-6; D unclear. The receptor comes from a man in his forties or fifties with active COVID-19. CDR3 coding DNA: TGTGCCAGCAGCCCAGCGGGAGGTACCTATTCACCCCTCCACTTT. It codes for CASSPAGGTYSPLHF. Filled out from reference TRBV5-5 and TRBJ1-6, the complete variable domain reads DAGVTQSPTHLIKTRGQQVTLRCSPISGHKSVSWYQQVLGQGPQFIFQYYEKEERGRGNFPDRFSARQFPNYSSELNVNALLLGDSALYLCASSPAGGTYSPLHFGNGTRLTVT.